This is a list of T cell receptor beta chains from one sample in a study of cytomegalovirus exposure and HLA in healthy donors. TCRdb's table, derived via immunoSEQ multiplex PCR, lists solely in-frame clones and lacks some. There are roughly 130,000 clones in the sample; more than 65% occur only once, and 2% to 3% lies in the top ten. Material: PBMCs. These receptors all come from a man aged 50 to 59 in good health and CMV-seronegative. Both conserved end residues are part of each CDR3. A D gene is named only where the DNA matches it firmly. The size field is filled for only some rows; it gives once, few, many or a size class.

D	V	J	size	DNA	CDR3
.	TRBV7-2	TRBJ1-5	.	TGTGCCAGCACTAAAACGGATCAGCCCCAGCATTTT	CASTKTDQPQHF
.	TRBV2	TRBJ1-2	.	TGTGCCGGGGAGGACGTATATGGCTACACCTTC	CAGEDVYGYTF
TRBD2	TRBV7-9	TRBJ2-3	.	TGTGCCAGCAGCCCGCCCCTAGCGGGGGGTTCCAGCACAGATACGCAGTATTTT	CASSPPLAGGSSTDTQYF
TRBD1	TRBV5-1	TRBJ1-1	.	TGCGCCAGCAGCTTAGGACAGGACACTGAAGCTTTCTTT	CASSLGQDTEAFF
.	TRBV11-3	TRBJ2-3	.	TGTGCCAGCAGCCTTGAGCGTACAGATACGCAGTATTTT	CASSLERTDTQYF
.	TRBV9	TRBJ1-3	.	TGTGCCAGCACTTCGCCCCAGGGAAACACCATATATTTT	CASTSPQGNTIYF
TRBD1	TRBV6-5	TRBJ2-7	few	TGTGCCAGCAGTTACTCGCACAGGGGGAATTACGAGCAGTACTTC	CASSYSHRGNYEQYF
.	TRBV2	TRBJ2-3	once	TGTGCCAGCAGTGGGTCCAGCCGGGAAGATACGCAGTATTTT	CASSGSSREDTQYF
TRBD1	TRBV19	TRBJ1-2	.	TGTGCCAGTAGTATTCGGACAGGGGGGGAATATGGCTACACCTTC	CASSIRTGGEYGYTF
TRBD1	TRBV4-1	TRBJ1-1	.	TGCGCCAGCAGCCAAGGGGCAGGGGGCGGAGAGGACACTGAAGCTTTCTTT	CASSQGAGGGEDTEAFF
.	TRBV19	TRBJ1-1	.	TGTGCCAGTAGTATAGATCGGGGGGGCACTGAAGCTTTCTTT	CASSIDRGGTEAFF
.	TRBV19	TRBJ1-2	.	TGTGCCAGTAGCATAGGCCTTGGGGGGACCGGCTACACCTTC	CASSIGLGGTGYTF
.	TRBV9	TRBJ1-4	.	TGTGCCAGCAGCGTAGAAGGAGTAACAACTAATGAAAAACTGTTTTTT	CASSVEGVTTNEKLFF
.	TRBV27	TRBJ1-1	once	TGTGCCAGCAGTTCTAACTGGAGGGACACTGAAGCTTTCTTT	CASSSNWRDTEAFF
TRBD1	TRBV18	TRBJ1-5	.	TGTGCCAGCTCACCAAGGACAGGGGGCGATCAGCCCCAGCATTTT	CASSPRTGGDQPQHF
TRBD2	TRBV10-1	TRBJ2-2	few	TGCGCCAGCAGTACTAGCGGGGAAAACACCGGGGAGCTGTTTTTT	CASSTSGENTGELFF
.	TRBV2	TRBJ1-2	.	TGTGCCAGCAGTGAAAACAGCCACTATGGCTACACCTTC	CASSENSHYGYTF
TRBD1	TRBV7-2	TRBJ1-5	.	TGTGCCAGCAGCTTAACGGGACAGATCAATCAGCCCCAGCATTTT	CASSLTGQINQPQHF
TRBD2	TRBV5-4	TRBJ2-5	once	TGTGCCAGCAGCCCACCAGGGGCGGGGGGGCCTTCGGAGGAGACCCAGTACTTC	CASSPPGAGGPSEETQYF
.	TRBV18	TRBJ1-6	.	TGTGCCAGCTCACCACAACCGCGACACGGCACCTATAATTCACCCCTCCACTTT	CASSPQPRHGTYNSPLHF
.	TRBV9	TRBJ1-1	once	TGTGCCAGCAGCGTATCAGTAAACACTGAAGCTTTCTTT	CASSVSVNTEAFF
.	TRBV9	TRBJ2-7	.	TGTGCCAGCAGCGTAGACCCAGTCAGTCTCTACGAGCAGTACTTC	CASSVDPVSLYEQYF
.	TRBV19	TRBJ1-1	once	TGTGCCAGGAGTTCTTACAGGGCCACTGAAGCTTTCTTT	CARSSYRATEAFF
TRBD2	TRBV4-3	TRBJ2-1	.	TGCGCCAGCAGCCAATATTTGCAGCGGGGGCCTGAATCGAATGAGCAGTTCTTC	CASSQYLQRGPESNEQFF
TRBD1	TRBV5-1	TRBJ2-1	.	TGCGCCAGCAGCTTGAGACAGGGTGGGAATGAGCAGTTCTTC	CASSLRQGGNEQFF
.	TRBV9	TRBJ2-1	.	TGTGCCAGCAGCGTAGCACAACTCACAGCCTACAATGAGCAGTTCTTC	CASSVAQLTAYNEQFF
.	TRBV6-1	TRBJ1-1	.	TGTGCCAGCAGTGAATCTGGGCTGAACACTGAAGCTTTCTTT	CASSESGLNTEAFF
.	TRBV27	TRBJ2-7	few	TGTGCCAGCAGTTTCCGGAGAGCTAGCCACGAGCAGTACTTC	CASSFRRASHEQYF
.	TRBV6-5	TRBJ1-2	.	TGTGCCAGCAGTTACCCAGGACTTGGCTACACCTTC	CASSYPGLGYTF
TRBD1	TRBV7-2	TRBJ1-2	.	TGTGCCAGCAGCTTCTGGGGACAGGGGGCCTATGGCTACACCTTC	CASSFWGQGAYGYTF
.	TRBV7-9	TRBJ1-4	.	TGTGCCAGCAGCTTAGGGCAGGGATCTAATGAAAAACTGTTTTTT	CASSLGQGSNEKLFF
.	TRBV30	TRBJ2-5	.	TGTGCCTGGAGTGTGGTGGGGGGGACCCAGTACTTC	CAWSVVGGTQYF
.	TRBV5-6	TRBJ2-7	.	TGTGCCAGCAGCTTCGGGATTGGATCCTACGAGCAGTACTTC	CASSFGIGSYEQYF
.	TRBV7-9	TRBJ2-1	.	TGTGCCAGCAGCTCTGGGACTTACAATGAGCAGTTCTTC	CASSSGTYNEQFF
TRBD2	TRBV7-9	TRBJ2-5	.	TGTGCCAGCAGCTTAGGGGGAGCGGGGACCTGGAAGACCCAGTACTTC	CASSLGGAGTWKTQYF
TRBD1	TRBV19	TRBJ1-2	.	TGTGCCAGTAGGACCCACCGGGACAGGGGGCACCCTTCCTCCGGCTACACCTTC	CASRTHRDRGHPSSGYTF
TRBD1	TRBV2	TRBJ2-5	once	TGTGCCAGCAGGATTACAGGGGTTTTCCAAGAGACCCAGTACTTC	CASRITGVFQETQYF
TRBD1	TRBV9	TRBJ1-1	.	TGTGCCAGCAGCGCAGCCGGGACAGACTTCACTGAAGCTTTCTTT	CASSAAGTDFTEAFF
.	TRBV14	TRBJ2-2	.	TGTGCCAGCAGCCCCCAATACACCGGGGAGCTGTTTTTT	CASSPQYTGELFF
.	TRBV5-4	TRBJ2-5	.	TGTGCCAGCAGCTTATCAGGGCTGGTATCGGAGACCCAGTACTTC	CASSLSGLVSETQYF
.	TRBV5-1	TRBJ1-1	once	TGCGCCAGCAGCTTACAGACGTTGAACACTGAAGCTTTCTTT	CASSLQTLNTEAFF
.	TRBV19	TRBJ2-1	.	TGTGCCAGTAGTATACAGTCCCGAAATAACAATGAGCAGTTCTTC	CASSIQSRNNNEQFF
.	TRBV15	TRBJ2-3	.	TGTGCCACCAGCAGAGACTATCGCGATACGCAGTATTTT	CATSRDYRDTQYF
.	TRBV30	TRBJ2-1	.	TGTGCCTGGAACGCGGGGAGCTCCTACAATGAGCAGTTCTTC	CAWNAGSSYNEQFF
TRBD1	TRBV4-2	TRBJ1-2	.	TGTGCCAGCAGCCAAGCCCCGAGGACAGGGGTGGGTCATAACTATGGCTACACCTTC	CASSQAPRTGVGHNYGYTF
TRBD1	TRBV2	TRBJ2-6	once	TGTGCCAGCAGTGCTCCGGGACAGGTTTACTCTGGGGCCAACGTCCTGACTTTC	CASSAPGQVYSGANVLTF
TRBD1	TRBV5-6	TRBJ1-1	.	TGTGCCAGCAGCTTGGGGGTCGGACAGGGACGGACTGAAGCTTTCTTT	CASSLGVGQGRTEAFF
.	TRBV4-1	TRBJ1-5	.	TGCGCCAGCAGCCAAAACACAGGTACAGAACAGCCCCAGCATTTT	CASSQNTGTEQPQHF
.	TRBV5-1	TRBJ1-1	.	TGCGCCAGCAGCTTGGCCGGGGGAGGTCAGTCTGAAGCTTTCTTT	CASSLAGGGQSEAFF
.	TRBV7-2	TRBJ2-1	.	TGTGCCAGCAGTAGCTCCGCCATCAGCTCCTACAATGAGCAGTTCTTC	CASSSSAISSYNEQFF
.	TRBV10-2	TRBJ1-3	.	TGCGCCAGCAGTTCGCGCGACTCTGGAAACACCATATATTTT	CASSSRDSGNTIYF
.	TRBV30	TRBJ1-5	.	TGTGCCTGGAGTCCGGGTCTGAGGCAGCCCCAGCATTTT	CAWSPGLRQPQHF